Presented here are 11 T cell receptor beta chains from one specimen sequenced in a study of regulatory T cells in long-lasting Graves disease. As to time point: newly diagnosed GD, antithyroid drugs for less than 3 months. RNA from PBMCs was the source of the TCR library. HTBI primers from iRepertoire and Arm-PCR of CDR3 regions yielded the TCR beta libraries. Using its own MiXCR run on the multiplex PCR reads, TCRdb lists one record per CDR3 protein. The sample comprises more than 350,000 distinct CDR3 sequences, under 15% of which are singletons, and 16% rests with the top ten. These records were also assigned to another study, of T cells in Graves' hyperthyroidism and ophthalmopathy.

The sequencing here drew on peripheral blood mononuclear cells (PBMCs), taken at new diagnosis, from a patient treated with antithyroid drugs. The receptors stem from a woman in her 30s with Graves disease.

The V gene is TRBV30, the J gene TRBJ2-7, with TRBD2 matching 10 bases. J lost 7 bases, V lost 1 base, and 13 bases had no gene match. Germline V CDR1 and CDR2: GTSNPN, SVGIG (reference sequence). The CDR3 runs to 16 residues. This CDR3 reads CAWSEAVSGRTGEQYF. As DNA, the CDR3 is TGTGCCTGGAGTGAGGCTGTTAGCGGGAGGACGGGGGAGCAGTACTTC.

This clonotype came up many times. V and J are TRBV28 and TRBJ2-3; 7 nucleotides agree with TRBD1. CDR1 is MDHEN, CDR2 SYDVKM, per germline. This CDR3 has 14 amino acids. J gave up 6 bases and V 3 bases, and 6 bases lay outside the gene matches. The CDR3 coding sequence is TGTGCCAGCAGTTTTAACAGGGGTTGGGATACGCAGTATTTT. As protein: CASSFNRGWDTQYF.

This clonotype was observed a single time. This sequence joins TRBV2 and TRBJ2-1, with 14 bases fitting TRBD2. The junction had 19 bases not matched to a gene; V was cut back by 6 bases and J by 9 bases. CDR3 size: 19 residues. Germline values: CDR1 SNHLY, CDR2 FYNNEI. The CDR3, as DNA: TGTGCCAGCAGCGCATTCGGGACTAGCGGGAGTGTGGGGCACAGTGAGCAGTTCTTC. The encoded protein is CASSAFGTSGSVGHSEQFF.

This clonotype was counted at least ten times. The rearrangement uses TRBV7-3 and TRBJ2-3; D perhaps matches TRBD2 (6 bases). CDR1 and CDR2 (germline): SGHTA, FQGTGA. V was shortened by 0 bases and J by 0 bases, with 10 bases between the two germline ends. The CDR3 has 16 amino acids. The CDR3 spells CASSLTGLMSTDTQYF. CDR3 nucleotide sequence: TGTGCCAGCAGCTTAACTGGACTAATGAGCACAGATACGCAGTATTTT.

This clonotype was found many times. The V and J genes are TRBV18 and TRBJ2-7; 7 bases match TRBD1. Looked up from germline, CDR1 is KGHSH and CDR2 is LQKENI. The CDR3 is 15 amino acids. The V gene end was trimmed by 0 bases and the J gene end by 0 bases; junction bases not matched to a gene: 2. CDR3 sequence: CASSPPTGISYEQYF. The CDR3 nucleotides read TGTGCCAGCTCACCACCGACAGGGATCTCCTACGAGCAGTACTTC.

The rearrangement joins TRBV19 to TRBJ2-7; weak D call: TRBD1 (6 bases). V was trimmed by 1 base and J by 3 bases, leaving 16 bases between them. The CDR3 sequence is 16 residues long. CDR1 LNHDA and CDR2 SQIVND come from the germline V gene (reference sequence). The CDR3 loop is CASSIVLGQGNYEQYF. CDR3 DNA: TGTGCCAGTAGTATAGTCCTAGGGCAGGGGAACTACGAGCAGTACTTC.

This clonotype showed up many times. V usage is TRBV7-9 and J usage is TRBJ2-3; 7 positions match TRBD2. Per germline, CDR1 SEHNR and CDR2 FQNEAQ (reference sequence). The CDR3 sequence is 15 residues long. J was trimmed by 3 bases and V by 4 bases; bases with no gene match: 7. CDR3 sequence reads: CASSSSAGVTDTQYF. In DNA form, the CDR3 reads TGTGCCAGCAGCTCGTCCGCGGGAGTGACAGATACGCAGTATTTT.

This clonotype was seen ten or more times. The chain has TRBV7-8 and TRBJ2-5; unclear D gene. CDR3 size: 15 residues. With 3 bases removed from V and 0 bases from J, the gap between germline ends came to 11 bases. Looked up from germline, CDR1 is SGHVS and CDR2 is FQNEAQ. As DNA, the CDR3 is TGTGCCAGCAGCTTTACAGCGCTTCACCAAGAGACCCAGTACTTC. The encoded protein is CASSFTALHQETQYF.

V usage is TRBV18 and J usage is TRBJ2-3; 8 nucleotides match TRBD1. Germline V gives CDR1 KGHSH, CDR2 LQKENI. This CDR3 is 14 amino acids long. The trim removed 3 bases at V and 6 bases at J, leaving 5 bases unmatched. CDR3 residues: CASSPGRDRDTQYF. The DNA of the CDR3 is TGTGCCAGCTCACCCGGAAGGGACAGGGATACGCAGTATTTT.

This clonotype has at least ten counts. V is TRBV6-1 and J is TRBJ1-1, with D unresolved. The CDR3 spans 13 residues. Germline assignment: CDR1 MNHNS and CDR2 SASEGT. The V end was cut by 4 bases, the J end by 3 bases, with 9 bases between. This CDR3 reads CASSVDKDTEAFF. The CDR3 DNA follows: TGTGCCAGCAGTGTTGACAAAGACACTGAAGCTTTCTTT.

This clonotype was seen at least ten times. The V call is TRBV20-1, the J call TRBJ2-7; D is possibly TRBD2 (6 bases). Trimming stripped 6 bases from V and 6 bases from J, with 18 bases between. The germline V gene has CDR1 DFQATT and CDR2 SNEGSKA (reference sequence). The length of the CDR3 is 13 residues. DNA of the CDR3: TGCAGTGCCCCTAGCGACCGGACGACCGAGCAGTACTTC. This codes for CSAPSDRTTEQYF.